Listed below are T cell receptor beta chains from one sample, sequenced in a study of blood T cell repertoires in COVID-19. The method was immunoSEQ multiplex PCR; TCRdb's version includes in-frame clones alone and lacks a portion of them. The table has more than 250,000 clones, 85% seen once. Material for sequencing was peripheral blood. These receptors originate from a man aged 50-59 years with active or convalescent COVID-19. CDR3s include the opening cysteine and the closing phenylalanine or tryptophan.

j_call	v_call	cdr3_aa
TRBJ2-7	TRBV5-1	CASSWEVSYEQYF
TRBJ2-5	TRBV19	CASSALSGTGYQETQYF
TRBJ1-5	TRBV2	CASMKGIGPQHF
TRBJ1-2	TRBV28	CASRVEQGVYGYTF
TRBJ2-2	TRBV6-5	CAIRIGAPTGELFF
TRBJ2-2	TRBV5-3	CARSVELAGGVGTGELFF
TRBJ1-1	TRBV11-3	CASSLGLDTEAFF
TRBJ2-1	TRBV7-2	CASSFQAGGNEQFF
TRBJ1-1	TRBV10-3	CAITGTGGEAFF
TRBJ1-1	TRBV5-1	CASSLQGNEAFF
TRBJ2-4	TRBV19	CASSRGLAGGENIQYF
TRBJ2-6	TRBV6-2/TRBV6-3	CASSYPSPAVFSGANVLTF
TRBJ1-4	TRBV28	CASSLRWTNNEKLFF
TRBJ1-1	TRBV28	CTSSLRGRNTEAFF
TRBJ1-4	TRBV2	CASSDRQFNEKLFF
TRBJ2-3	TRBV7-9	CASSLGGGDADTQYF
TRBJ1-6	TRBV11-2	CASSSSGTVLRSPLHF
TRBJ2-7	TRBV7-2	CASSLAVGRGYEQYF
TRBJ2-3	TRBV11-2	CASSGGSGTFTDTQYF
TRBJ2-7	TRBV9	CASSVVLAGRQYF
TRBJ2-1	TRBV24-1	CATRTNRGNEQFF
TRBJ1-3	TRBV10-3	CAVRQPSGNTIYF
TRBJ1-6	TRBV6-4	CASRASGAEILPLHF
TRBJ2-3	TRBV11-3	CASSPRGSGSTDTQYF
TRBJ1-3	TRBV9	CASSLQGNSGNTIYF
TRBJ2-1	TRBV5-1	CASSFATTTTYNEQFF
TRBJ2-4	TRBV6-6	CASSLTGPKNIQYF
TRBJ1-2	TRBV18	CASSPETLPNYGYTF
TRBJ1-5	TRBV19	CASHPGGGYNQPQHF
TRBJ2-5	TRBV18	CASSRNSGAAVETQYF
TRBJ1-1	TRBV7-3	CASSSTLGNTEAFF
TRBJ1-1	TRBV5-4	CASSLPGGSEAFF
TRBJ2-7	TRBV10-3	CAISETGLEQYF
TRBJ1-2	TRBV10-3	CAISATTDVYGYTF
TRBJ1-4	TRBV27	CASRAYVATNEKLFF
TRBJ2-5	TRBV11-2	CASSLEAGGAQETQYF
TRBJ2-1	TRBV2	CASSVERVSYNEQFF
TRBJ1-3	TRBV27	CASSSGGSGNTIYF
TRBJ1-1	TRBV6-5	CASSYSRWSPTEAFF
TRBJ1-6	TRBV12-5	CASGRLQGSNSPLHF
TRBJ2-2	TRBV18	CASTETNTGELFF
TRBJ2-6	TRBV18	CASSPMQGPVPSGANVLTF
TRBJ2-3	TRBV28	CASSSPGSSTDTQYF
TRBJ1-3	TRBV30	CAWSLGQSSGNTIYF
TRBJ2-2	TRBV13	CASSFNELLAGGTGELFF
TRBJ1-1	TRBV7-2	CASSRQGNSNTEAFF
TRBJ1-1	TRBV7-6	CASSLGQGMTEAFF
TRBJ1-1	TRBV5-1	CASSPVPGHVLEAFF
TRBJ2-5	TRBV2	CASLSGGSETQYF
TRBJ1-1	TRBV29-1	CSAQGHRGAEAFF
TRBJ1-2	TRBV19	CASSIVAGGIDGYTF
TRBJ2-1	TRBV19	CASSIVGSSGAGGYNEQFF
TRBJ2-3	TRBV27	CASSLRGAKRGSTDTQYF